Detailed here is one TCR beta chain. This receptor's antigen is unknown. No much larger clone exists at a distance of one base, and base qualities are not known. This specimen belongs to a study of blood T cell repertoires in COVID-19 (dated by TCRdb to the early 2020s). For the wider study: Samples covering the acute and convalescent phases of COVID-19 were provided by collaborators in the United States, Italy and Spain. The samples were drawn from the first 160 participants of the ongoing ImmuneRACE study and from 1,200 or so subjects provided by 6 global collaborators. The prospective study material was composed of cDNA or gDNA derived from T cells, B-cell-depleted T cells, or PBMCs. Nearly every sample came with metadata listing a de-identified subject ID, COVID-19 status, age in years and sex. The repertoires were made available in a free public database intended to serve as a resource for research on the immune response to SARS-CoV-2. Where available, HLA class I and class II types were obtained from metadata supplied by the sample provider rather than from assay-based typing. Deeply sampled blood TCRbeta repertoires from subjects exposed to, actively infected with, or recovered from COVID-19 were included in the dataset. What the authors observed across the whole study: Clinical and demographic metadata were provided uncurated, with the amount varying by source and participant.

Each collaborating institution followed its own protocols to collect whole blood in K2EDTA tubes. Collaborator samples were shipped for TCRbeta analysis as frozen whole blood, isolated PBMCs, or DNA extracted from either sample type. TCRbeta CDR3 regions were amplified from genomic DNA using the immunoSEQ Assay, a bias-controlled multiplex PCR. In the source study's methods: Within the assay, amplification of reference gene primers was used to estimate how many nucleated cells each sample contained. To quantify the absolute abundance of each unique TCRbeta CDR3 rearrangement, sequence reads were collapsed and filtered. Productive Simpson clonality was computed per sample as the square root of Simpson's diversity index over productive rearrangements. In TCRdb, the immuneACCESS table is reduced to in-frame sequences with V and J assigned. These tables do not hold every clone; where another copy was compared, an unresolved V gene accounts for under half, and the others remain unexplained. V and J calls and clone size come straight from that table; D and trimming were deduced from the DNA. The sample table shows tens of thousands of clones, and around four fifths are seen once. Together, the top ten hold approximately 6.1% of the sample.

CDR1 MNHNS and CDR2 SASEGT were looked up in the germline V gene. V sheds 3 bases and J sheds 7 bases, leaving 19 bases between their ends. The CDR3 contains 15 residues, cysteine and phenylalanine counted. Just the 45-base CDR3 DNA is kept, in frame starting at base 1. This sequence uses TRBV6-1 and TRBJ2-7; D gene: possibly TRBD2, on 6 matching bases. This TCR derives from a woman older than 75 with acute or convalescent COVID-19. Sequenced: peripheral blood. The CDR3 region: CASSDIGAGIREQYF. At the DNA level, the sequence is TGTGCCAGCAGTGATATTGGCGCGGGAATACGGGAGCAGTACTTC.